This T cell receptor (beta chain) was found in a study of blood T cell repertoires in COVID-19. Study at large: Some COVID-19 samples were acute and others convalescent; all came from the United States, Italy and Spain.

Trimming removed 6 bases at V and 4 bases at J, with 9 bases between. CDR1 and CDR2 from the germline V gene are DFQATT and SNEGSKA (reference sequence). The CDR3 consists of 11 residues. Authors' analysis steps: The assay estimated nucleated cells by amplifying reference gene primers. This table comes from immunoSEQ multiplex PCR, and its TCRdb copy is limited to in-frame clones, with some not included. V and J calls and clone size follow that table, whereas D and trimming were derived from the DNA. This table holds about 250,000 clones, 70% to 90% found once. The sequence was collected from a man aged 18 to 35 with active or convalescent COVID-19. The J gene is TRBJ2-5, the V gene TRBV20-1; no definite D call. The sequenced sample consisted of peripheral blood. CDR3 nucleotides: TGCAGTGCCCAACCACTAGAGACCCAGTACTTC. This gives the protein CSAQPLETQYF.